Below are 2 T cell receptor beta chains sequenced from a single sample in a study of T cell clonality in common variable immunodeficiency. Study-wide results and caveats: Common variable immunodeficiency TCR beta sequences reportedly had fewer deletions and N-nucleotide insertions.

TCRdb keeps only in-frame clones here, not all; method: immunoSEQ multiplex PCR. In all, the sample yields 8,000 or so clones. For these TCRs, the target antigens are not known. The specimen sequenced was peripheral blood mononuclear cells. The source of these receptors is a human donor with common variable immunodeficiency.

Concerning this clone: The read gets to within 3 residues of the CDR3 end, and the germline J gene fills in the rest. The chain links TRBV7-8 to TRBJ2-5, with TRBD2 matching over 8 bases. Germline-derived CDR1 and CDR2 are SGHVS and FQNEAQ. The V segment lost 7 bases and the J segment 5 bases; nucleotides outside the gene matches: 9. The CDR3 has 14 residues. The covered CDR3 bases are TGTGCCAGCACCTTTCGGGCGGGGGGCGAGACC. Protein: CASTFRAGGET. The whole CDR3 sequence reads CASTFRAGGETQYF.

In the case of this clone: The read gets to within 3 residues of the CDR3 end, and the germline J gene fills in the rest. The genes are TRBV18 and TRBJ1-1; D is uncertain. The CDR3 is made up of 14 amino acids. V lost 1 base and J lost 4, with 10 bases in between. Germline assignment: CDR1 KGHSH and CDR2 LQKENI. The sequenced CDR3 bases are TGTGCCAGCTCACCACGTGGCCTGGCCACTGAA. As protein: CASSPRGLATE. The full-length CDR3 reads as CASSPRGLATEAFF.